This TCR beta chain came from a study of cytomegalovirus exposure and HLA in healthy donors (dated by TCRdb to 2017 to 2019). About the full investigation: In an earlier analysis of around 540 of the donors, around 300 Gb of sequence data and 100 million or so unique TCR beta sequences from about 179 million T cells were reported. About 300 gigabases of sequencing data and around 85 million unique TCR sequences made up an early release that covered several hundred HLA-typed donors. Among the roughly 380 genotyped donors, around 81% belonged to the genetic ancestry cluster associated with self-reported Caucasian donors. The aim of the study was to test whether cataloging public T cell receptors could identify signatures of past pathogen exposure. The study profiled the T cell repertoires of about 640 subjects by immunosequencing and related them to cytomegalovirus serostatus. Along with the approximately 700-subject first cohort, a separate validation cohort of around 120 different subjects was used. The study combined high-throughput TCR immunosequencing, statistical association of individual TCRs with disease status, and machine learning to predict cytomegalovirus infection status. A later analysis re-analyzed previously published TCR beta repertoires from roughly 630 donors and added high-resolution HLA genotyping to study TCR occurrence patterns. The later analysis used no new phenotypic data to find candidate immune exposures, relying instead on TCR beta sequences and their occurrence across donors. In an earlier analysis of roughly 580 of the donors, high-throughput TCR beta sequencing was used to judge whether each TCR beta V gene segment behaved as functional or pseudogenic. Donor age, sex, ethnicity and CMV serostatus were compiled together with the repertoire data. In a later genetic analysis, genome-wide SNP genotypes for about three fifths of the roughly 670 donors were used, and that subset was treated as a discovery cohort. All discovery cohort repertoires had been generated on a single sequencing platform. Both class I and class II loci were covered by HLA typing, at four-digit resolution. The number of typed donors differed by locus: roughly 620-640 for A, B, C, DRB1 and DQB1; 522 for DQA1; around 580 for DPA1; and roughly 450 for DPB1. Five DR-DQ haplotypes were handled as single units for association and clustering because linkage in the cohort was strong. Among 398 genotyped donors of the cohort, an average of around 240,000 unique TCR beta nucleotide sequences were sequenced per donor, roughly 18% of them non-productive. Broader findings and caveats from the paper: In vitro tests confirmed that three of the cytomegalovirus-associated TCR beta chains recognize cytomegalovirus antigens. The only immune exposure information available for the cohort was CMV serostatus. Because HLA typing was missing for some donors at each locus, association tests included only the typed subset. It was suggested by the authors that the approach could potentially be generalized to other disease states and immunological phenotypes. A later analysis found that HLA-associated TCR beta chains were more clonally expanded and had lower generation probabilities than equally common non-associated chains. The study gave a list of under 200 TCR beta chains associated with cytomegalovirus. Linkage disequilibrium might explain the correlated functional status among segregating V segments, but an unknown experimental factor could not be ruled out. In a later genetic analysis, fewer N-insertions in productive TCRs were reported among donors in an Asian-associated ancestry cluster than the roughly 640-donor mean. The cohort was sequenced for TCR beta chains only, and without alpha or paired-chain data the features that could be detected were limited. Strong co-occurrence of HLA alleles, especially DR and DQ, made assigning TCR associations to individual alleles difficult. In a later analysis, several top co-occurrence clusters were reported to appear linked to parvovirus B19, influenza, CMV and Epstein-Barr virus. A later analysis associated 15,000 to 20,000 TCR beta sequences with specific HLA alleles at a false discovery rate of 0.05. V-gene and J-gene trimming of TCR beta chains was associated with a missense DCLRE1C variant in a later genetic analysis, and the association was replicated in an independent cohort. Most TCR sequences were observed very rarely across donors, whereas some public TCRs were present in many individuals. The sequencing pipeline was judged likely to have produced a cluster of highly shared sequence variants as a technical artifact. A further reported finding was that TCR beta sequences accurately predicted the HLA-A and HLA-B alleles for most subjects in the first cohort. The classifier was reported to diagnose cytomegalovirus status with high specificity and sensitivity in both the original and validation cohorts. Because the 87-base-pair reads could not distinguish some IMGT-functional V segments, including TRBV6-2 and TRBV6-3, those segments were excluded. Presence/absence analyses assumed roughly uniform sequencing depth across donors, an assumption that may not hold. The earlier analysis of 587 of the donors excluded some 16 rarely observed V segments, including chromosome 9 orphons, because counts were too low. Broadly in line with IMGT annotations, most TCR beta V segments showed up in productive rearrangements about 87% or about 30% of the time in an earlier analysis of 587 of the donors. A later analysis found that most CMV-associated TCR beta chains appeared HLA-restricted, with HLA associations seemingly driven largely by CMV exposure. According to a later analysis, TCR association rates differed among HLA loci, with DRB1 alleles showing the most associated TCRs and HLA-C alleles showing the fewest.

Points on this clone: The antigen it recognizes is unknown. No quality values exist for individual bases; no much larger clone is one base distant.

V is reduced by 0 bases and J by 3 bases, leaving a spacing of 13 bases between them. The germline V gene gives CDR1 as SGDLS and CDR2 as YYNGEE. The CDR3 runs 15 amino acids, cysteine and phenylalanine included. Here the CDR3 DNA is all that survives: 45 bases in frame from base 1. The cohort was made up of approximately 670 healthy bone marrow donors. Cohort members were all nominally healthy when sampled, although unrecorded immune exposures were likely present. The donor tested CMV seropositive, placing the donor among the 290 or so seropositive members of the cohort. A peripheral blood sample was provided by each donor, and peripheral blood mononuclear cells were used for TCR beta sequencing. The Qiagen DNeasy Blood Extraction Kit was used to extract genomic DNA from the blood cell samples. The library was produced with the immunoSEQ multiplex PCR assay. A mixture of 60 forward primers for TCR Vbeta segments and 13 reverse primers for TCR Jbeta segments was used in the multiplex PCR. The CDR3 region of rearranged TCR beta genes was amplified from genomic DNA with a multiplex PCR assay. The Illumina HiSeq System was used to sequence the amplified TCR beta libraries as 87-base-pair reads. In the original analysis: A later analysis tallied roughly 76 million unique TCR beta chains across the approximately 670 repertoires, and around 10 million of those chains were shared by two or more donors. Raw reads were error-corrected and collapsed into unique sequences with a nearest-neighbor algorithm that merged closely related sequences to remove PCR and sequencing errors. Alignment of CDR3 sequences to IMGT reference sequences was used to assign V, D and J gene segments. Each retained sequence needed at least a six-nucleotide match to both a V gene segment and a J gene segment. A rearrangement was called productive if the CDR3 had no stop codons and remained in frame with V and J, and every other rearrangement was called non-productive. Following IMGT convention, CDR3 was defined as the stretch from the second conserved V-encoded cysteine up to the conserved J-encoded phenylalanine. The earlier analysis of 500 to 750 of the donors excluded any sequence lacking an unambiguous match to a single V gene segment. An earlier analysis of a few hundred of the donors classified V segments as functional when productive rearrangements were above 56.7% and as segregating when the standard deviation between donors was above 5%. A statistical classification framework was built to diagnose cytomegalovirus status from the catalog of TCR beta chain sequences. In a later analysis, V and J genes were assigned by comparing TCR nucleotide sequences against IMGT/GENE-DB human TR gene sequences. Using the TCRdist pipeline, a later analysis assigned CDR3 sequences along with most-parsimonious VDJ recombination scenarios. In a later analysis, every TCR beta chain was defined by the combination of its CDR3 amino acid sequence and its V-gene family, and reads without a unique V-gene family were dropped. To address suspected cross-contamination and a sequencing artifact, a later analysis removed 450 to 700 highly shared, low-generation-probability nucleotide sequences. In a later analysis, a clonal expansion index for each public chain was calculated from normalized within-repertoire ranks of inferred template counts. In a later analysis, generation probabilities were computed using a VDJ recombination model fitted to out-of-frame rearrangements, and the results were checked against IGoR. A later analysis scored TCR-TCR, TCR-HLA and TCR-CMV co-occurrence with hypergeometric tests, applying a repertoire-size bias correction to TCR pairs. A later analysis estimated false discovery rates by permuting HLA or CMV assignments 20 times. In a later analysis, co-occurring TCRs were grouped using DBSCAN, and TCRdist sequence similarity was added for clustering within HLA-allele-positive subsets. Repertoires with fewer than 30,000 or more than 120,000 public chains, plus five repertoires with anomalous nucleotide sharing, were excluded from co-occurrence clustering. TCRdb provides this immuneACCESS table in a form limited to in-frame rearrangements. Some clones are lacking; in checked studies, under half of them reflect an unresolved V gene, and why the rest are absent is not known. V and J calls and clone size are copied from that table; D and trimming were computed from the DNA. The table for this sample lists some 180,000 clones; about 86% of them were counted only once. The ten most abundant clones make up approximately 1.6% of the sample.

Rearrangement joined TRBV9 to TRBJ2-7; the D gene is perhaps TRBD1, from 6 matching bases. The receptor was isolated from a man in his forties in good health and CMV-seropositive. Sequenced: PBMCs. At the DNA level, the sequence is TGTGCCAGCAGCGTAGGACAGGAGCCGCTCTACGAGCAGTACTTC. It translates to CASSVGQEPLYEQYF.